This passage covers 19 T cell receptor beta chains from one sample sequenced in a study of T cell repertoires in cytomegalovirus infection. MiXCR, run by TCRdb on the reads, gives a single entry per CDR3 protein. The sample records some 700,000 distinct CDR3 sequences, approximately 40% being singletons. The specimen was PBMCs. These receptors all come from a human donor in good health (CMV status not recorded). Some clones in this sample may be carry-over from other donors' samples.

This clonotype was seen repeatedly, ten times or more. The chain uses TRBV15 and TRBJ2-1; D may match TRBD1 or TRBD2 (5 bases each). The germline gives CDR1 LNHNV, CDR2 YYDKDF (reference sequence). CDR3 length: 15 residues. V was trimmed by 8 bases and J by 0 bases, leaving 14 bases between them. In DNA form, the CDR3 reads TGTGCCACCGGGGCGGGTTCGGGCTCCTACAATGAGCAGTTCTTC. Its protein is CATGAGSGSYNEQFF.

This clonotype has only a few counts. The chain is built from TRBV27 and TRBJ2-3; 13 nucleotides align to TRBD2. From germline, CDR1 is MNHEY and CDR2 SMNVEV (reference sequence). V lost 3 bases and J lost 0; bases outside the gene matches: 9. The CDR3 has 19 residues. The CDR3 nucleotides are TGTGCCAGCAGTTTCCTTAGGACTAGCGGGGGCGCCAGCACAGATACGCAGTATTTT. As protein: CASSFLRTSGGASTDTQYF.

The J gene is TRBJ1-5, the V gene TRBV30; the match to TRBD1 covers 9 bases. The CDR3 totals 14 residues. Germline V gives CDR1 GTSNPN, CDR2 SVGIG (reference sequence). J was trimmed by 4 bases and V by 2 bases; bases with no gene match: 3. The CDR3 sequence is CAWSYGTGNQPQHF. Here the CDR3 DNA reads TGTGCCTGGAGTTATGGGACAGGGAATCAGCCCCAGCATTTT.

This sequence joins TRBV7-9 and TRBJ2-3; no definite D call. This CDR3 has 10 amino acids. Germline loops: CDR1 SEHNR, CDR2 FQNEAQ (reference sequence). V gave up 5 bases and J gave up 5 bases, with 2 bases separating them. CDR3 region: CASSQDTQYF. The CDR3 region has the DNA TGTGCCAGCAGCCAAGATACGCAGTATTTT.

CDR3 DNA: TGTGCCAGCAGGCCCCTCCTAGGGGGTAGCGGGAGATCAGGGGCCAACGTCCTGACTTTC. Its translation: CASRPLLGGSGRSGANVLTF. The genes are TRBV28 and TRBJ2-6; 9 bases line up with TRBD2. Germline V lookup: CDR1 MDHEN, CDR2 SYDVKM. This CDR3 has 20 amino acids. V shed 6 bases, J shed 4 bases, and the junction held 19 bases outside the gene matches.

Worth noting for this clonotype: Being one base from a much bigger clone, this may be a read error. This chain connects TRBV7-2 to TRBJ1-1, with a possible D match to TRBD1 (5 bases). Trimming took 5 bases from V and 1 from J, leaving 14 bases between them. Germline CDR1 reads SGHTA; CDR2 reads FQGNSA. CDR3 length: 15 residues. CDR3 region: CASSLLRTKNTEAFF. In DNA form, the CDR3 reads TGTGCCAGCAGCCTACTCAGGACAAAGAACACTGAAGCTTTCTTT. Looking up the rest from reference TRBV7-2 and TRBJ1-1 gives the full variable domain: GAGVSQSPSNKVTEKGKDVELRCDPISGHTALYWYRQSLGQGLEFLIYFQGNSAPDKSGLPSDRFSAERTGGSVSTLTIQRTQQEDSAVYLCASSLLRTKNTEAFFGQGTRLTVV.

This clonotype was found many times. J is TRBJ1-5 and V is TRBV7-2; D is undetermined. The CDR3 has 14 residues. V was shortened by 1 base and J by 7 bases, with 11 bases between the two germline ends. Per germline, CDR1 SGHTA and CDR2 FQGNSA. Here the CDR3 reads CASSLEPRGQPQHF. DNA of the CDR3: TGTGCCAGCAGCTTAGAACCTCGCGGACAGCCCCAGCATTTT. Full variable domain (outside the CDR3, taken from reference TRBV7-2 and TRBJ1-5): GAGVSQSPSNKVTEKGKDVELRCDPISGHTALYWYRQSLGQGLEFLIYFQGNSAPDKSGLPSDRFSAERTGGSVSTLTIQRTQQEDSAVYLCASSLEPRGQPQHFGDGTRLSIL.

This clonotype was detected many times. This chain joins TRBV7-8 and TRBJ1-4; 8 bases map to TRBD1. The CDR3 loop spans 16 amino acids. Trimming cost V 5 bases and J 1 base; bases outside gene matches: 6. CDR1 SGHVS and CDR2 FQNEAQ come from the germline V gene. The CDR3 nucleotides read TGTGCCAGCAGCGGACAGGGCCTTCTAACTAATGAAAAACTGTTTTTT. This gives the protein CASSGQGLLTNEKLFF.

This clonotype has at least ten counts. The chain combines TRBV12-3 or TRBV12-4 with TRBJ2-6; no definite D call. The CDR3 is made up of 16 amino acids. Trimming left V 5 bases short and J 0 bases short, with 11 bases between. CDR3 residues: CASSTLQSSGANVLTF. DNA for the CDR3: TGTGCCAGCAGTACCCTACAAAGCTCTGGGGCCAACGTCCTGACTTTC.

V and J are TRBV5-4 and TRBJ1-1, with a possible D match to TRBD1 (5 bases). V was cut by 1 base and J by 1 base, with 11 bases left in between. The CDR3 contains 15 residues. Germline-derived CDR1 and CDR2 are SGHNT and YYREEE (reference sequence). The CDR3 region is CASSLRRRANTEAFF. DNA of the CDR3: TGTGCCAGCAGCTTGCGTCGCAGGGCGAACACTGAAGCTTTCTTT.

This clonotype was counted between two and nine times. This sequence joins TRBV6-1 and TRBJ2-7; a weak D match, TRBD1 (6 bases). The V and J ends lost 8 bases and 0 bases respectively, with 17 bases between them. The CDR3 is 15 amino acids. Germline V gene lookup returns CDR1 MNHNS and CDR2 SASEGT. This CDR3 reads CASPLLTGSSYEQYF. Here the CDR3 DNA reads TGTGCCAGCCCCCTCCTTACAGGGAGCTCCTACGAGCAGTACTTC.

V and J are TRBV7-2 and TRBJ2-1; 8 nucleotides match TRBD1. This CDR3 has 12 residues. V lost 5 bases, J lost 8 bases, and 2 bases stayed unmatched. Germline CDR1 SGHTA, CDR2 FQGNSA. CDR3 sequence (DNA): TGTGCCAGCAGCGTACAGGGGGATGAGCAGTTCTTC. This encodes CASSVQGDEQFF.

This clonotype was counted only a few times. The chain recombines TRBV20-1 with TRBJ2-3, with D uncertain. Germline-derived CDR1 and CDR2 are DFQATT and SNEGSKA (reference sequence). The CDR3 loop spans 14 amino acids. Trimming cost V 3 bases and J 2 bases, with 12 bases left between them. As DNA, the CDR3 is TGCAGTGCTAGTACTGGGATGTTCACAGATACGCAGTATTTT. Residues: CSASTGMFTDTQYF.

This clonotype was recorded a few times. The chain employs TRBV12-3 or TRBV12-4 and TRBJ1-5, with D unclear. V lost 8 bases, J lost 5 bases, and 13 bases lay in between. This CDR3 region has 13 residues. This chain's CDR3 is CASGYRRDQPQHF. The CDR3 bases are TGTGCCAGCGGGTACCGGAGAGATCAGCCCCAGCATTTT.

In this sample, this clonotype turned up a few times. The chain links TRBV7-6 to TRBJ2-1; 12 bases line up with TRBD1. After removal of 5 bases from V and 7 bases from J, the junction contained 6 bases not matched to a gene. Germline V gene lookup returns CDR1 SGHVS and CDR2 FNYEAQ. CDR3 size: 15 residues. CDR3 amino acids: CASSNRDRGPNEQFF. The DNA of the CDR3 is TGTGCCAGCAGCAACCGGGACAGGGGGCCAAATGAGCAGTTCTTC.

The chain joins TRBV7-6 to TRBJ1-1; D not resolved. The CDR3 consists of 16 residues. V was trimmed by 1 base and J by 0 bases, leaving 12 bases between them. Looked up from germline, CDR1 is SGHVS and CDR2 is FNYEAQ. CDR3 region: CASSLDAAALNTEAFF. As DNA, the CDR3 is TGTGCCAGCAGCTTAGACGCGGCAGCACTGAACACTGAAGCTTTCTTT.

A few counts support this clonotype. This chain links TRBV4-1 with TRBJ2-7, with D perhaps given as TRBD1 or TRBD2 (5 bases each). There are 13 residues in the CDR3. CDR1 and CDR2 from the germline V gene are MGHRA and YSYEKL. Trimming shortened V by 4 bases and J by 5 bases, and 12 bases separated the two germline ends. CDR3 in DNA: TGCGCCAGCAGCCGTCTCCGGGACGACGAGCAGTACTTC. Amino acids: CASSRLRDDEQYF.

In the case of this clonotype: This could be a read error, since a much larger clone is one nucleotide away. V usage is TRBV12-2 and J usage is TRBJ1-5; the table names TRBD1, a call not compared with the DNA. TRBV12-2 constitutes a pseudogene. The CDR3 has 13 residues. CDR3: CSSSTQTGQPQHF. CDR3 nucleotide sequence: TGTTCCAGCAGCACCCAGACAGGGCAGCCCCAGCATTTT.

The chain is built from TRBV2 and TRBJ1-5; D gene unclear. CDR3 length: 15 amino acids. The ends were cut back, 6 bases at V and 3 bases at J, with 15 bases in the middle. Germline V gene sequence: CDR1 SNHLY, CDR2 FYNNEI. The CDR3 DNA is TGTGCCAGCAGACCTGAACCAGGCGCCAATCAGCCCCAGCATTTT. This encodes CASRPEPGANQPQHF.